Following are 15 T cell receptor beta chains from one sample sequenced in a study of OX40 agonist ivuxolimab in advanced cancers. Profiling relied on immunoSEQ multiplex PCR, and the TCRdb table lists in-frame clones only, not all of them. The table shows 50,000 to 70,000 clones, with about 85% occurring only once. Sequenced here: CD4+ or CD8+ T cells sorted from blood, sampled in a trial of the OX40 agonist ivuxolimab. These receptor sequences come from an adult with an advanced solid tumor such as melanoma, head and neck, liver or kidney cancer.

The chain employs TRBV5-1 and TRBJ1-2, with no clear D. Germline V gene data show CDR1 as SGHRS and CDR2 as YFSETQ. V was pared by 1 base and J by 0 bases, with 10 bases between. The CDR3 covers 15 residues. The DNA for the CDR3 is TGCGCCAGCAGCTTGTTAGGTGAGACTAACTATGGCTACACCTTC. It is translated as CASSLLGETNYGYTF.

The CDR3 nucleotides read TGTGCCAGCAGCCTACAGGGAACTGCCAGCTACGAGCAGTACTTC. It is translated as CASSLQGTASYEQYF. V gene TRBV7-2 combines with J gene TRBJ2-7; D perhaps matches TRBD1 (6 bases). V lost 5 bases, J lost 3 bases, and 17 bases lay in between. Per germline, CDR1 SGHTA and CDR2 FQGNSA. The CDR3 sequence is 15 residues long.

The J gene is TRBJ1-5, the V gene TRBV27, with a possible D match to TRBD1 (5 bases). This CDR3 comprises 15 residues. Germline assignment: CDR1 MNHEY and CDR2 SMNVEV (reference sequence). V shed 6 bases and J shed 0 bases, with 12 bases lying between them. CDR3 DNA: TGTGCCAGCAGGGGGCTCCCTTATAGCAATCAGCCCCAGCATTTT. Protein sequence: CASRGLPYSNQPQHF.

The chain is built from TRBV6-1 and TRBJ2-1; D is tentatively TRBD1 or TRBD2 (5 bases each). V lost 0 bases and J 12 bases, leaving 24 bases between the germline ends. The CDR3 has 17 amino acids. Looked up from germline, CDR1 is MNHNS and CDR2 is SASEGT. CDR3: CASSEAHGTRPPRRQFF. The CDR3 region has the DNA TGTGCCAGCAGTGAAGCGCATGGGACCCGACCCCCGAGGCGGCAGTTCTTC.

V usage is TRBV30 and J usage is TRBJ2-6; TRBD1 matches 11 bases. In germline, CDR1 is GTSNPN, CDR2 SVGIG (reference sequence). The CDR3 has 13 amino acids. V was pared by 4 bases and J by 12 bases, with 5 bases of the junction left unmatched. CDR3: CAWKGQGVFVLTF. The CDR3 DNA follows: TGTGCCTGGAAGGGACAGGGGGTGTTCGTCCTGACTTTC.

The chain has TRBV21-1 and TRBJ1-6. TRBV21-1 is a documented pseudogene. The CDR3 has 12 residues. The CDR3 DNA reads TGTGCCAGCAGCGGAGTGGGTTCACCCCTCCACTTT. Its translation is CASSGVGSPLHF.

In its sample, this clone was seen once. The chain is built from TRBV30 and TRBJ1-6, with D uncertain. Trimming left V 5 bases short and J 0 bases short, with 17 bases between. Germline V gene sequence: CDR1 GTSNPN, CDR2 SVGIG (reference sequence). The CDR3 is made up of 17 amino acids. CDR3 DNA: TGTGCCTGGGGGCACGCAAGGGTTAGCTCCTATAATTCACCCCTCCACTTT. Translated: CAWGHARVSSYNSPLHF.

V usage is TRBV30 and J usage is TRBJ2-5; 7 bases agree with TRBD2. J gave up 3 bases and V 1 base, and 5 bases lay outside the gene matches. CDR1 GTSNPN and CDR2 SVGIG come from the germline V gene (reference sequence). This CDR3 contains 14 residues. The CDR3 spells CAWSAGLVEETQYF. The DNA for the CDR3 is TGTGCCTGGAGTGCTGGACTAGTCGAAGAGACCCAGTACTTC.

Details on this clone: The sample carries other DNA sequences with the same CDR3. The CDR3 sequence: CASRAQGYGYTF. CDR3 sequence (DNA): TGTGCCAGCCGGGCGCAGGGCTATGGCTACACCTTC. The chain combines TRBV2 with TRBJ1-2, with a possible D match to TRBD1 (5 bases). Per germline, CDR1 SNHLY and CDR2 FYNNEI. Trimming removed 8 bases from V and 4 bases from J, with 11 bases in between. This CDR3 has 12 amino acids.

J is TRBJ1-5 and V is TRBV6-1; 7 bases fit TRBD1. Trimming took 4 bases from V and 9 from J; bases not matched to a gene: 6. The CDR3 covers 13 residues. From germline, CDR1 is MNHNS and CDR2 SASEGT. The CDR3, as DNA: TGTGCCAGCAGTGGACAGGGCCTCGGGCCCCAGCATTTT. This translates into CASSGQGLGPQHF.

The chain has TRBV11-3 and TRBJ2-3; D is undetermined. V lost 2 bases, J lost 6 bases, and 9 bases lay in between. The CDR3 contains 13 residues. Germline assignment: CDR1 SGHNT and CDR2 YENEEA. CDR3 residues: CASSLRGFDTQYF. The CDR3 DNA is TGTGCCAGCAGCTTACGCGGCTTTGATACGCAGTATTTT.

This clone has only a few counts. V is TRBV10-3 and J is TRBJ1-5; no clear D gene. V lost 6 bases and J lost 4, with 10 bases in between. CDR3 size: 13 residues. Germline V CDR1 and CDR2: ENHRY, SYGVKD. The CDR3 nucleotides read TGTGCCATCAGCAGCACGGGTAATCAGCCCCAGCATTTT. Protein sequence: CAISSTGNQPQHF.

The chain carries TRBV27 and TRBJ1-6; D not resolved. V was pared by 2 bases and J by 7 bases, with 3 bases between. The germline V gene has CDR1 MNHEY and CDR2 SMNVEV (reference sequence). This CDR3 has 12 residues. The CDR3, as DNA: TGTGCCAGCAGTTTAGGGAATTCACCCCTCCACTTT. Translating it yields CASSLGNSPLHF.

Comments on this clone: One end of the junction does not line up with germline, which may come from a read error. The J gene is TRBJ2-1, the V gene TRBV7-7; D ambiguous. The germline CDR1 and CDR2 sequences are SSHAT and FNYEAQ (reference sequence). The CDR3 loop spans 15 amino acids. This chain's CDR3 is CASSWFLIRLNEQFF. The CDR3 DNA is TGTGCTAGCAGCTGGTTTCTCATAAGACTCAATGAGCAGTTCTTC.

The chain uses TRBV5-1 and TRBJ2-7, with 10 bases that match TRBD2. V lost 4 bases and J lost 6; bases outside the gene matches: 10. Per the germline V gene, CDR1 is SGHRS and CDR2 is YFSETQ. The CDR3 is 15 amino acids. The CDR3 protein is CASSPSAGGPSEQYF. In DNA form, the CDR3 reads TGCGCCAGCAGCCCTTCAGCGGGAGGGCCCTCCGAGCAGTACTTC.